The entry that follows covers one TCR beta chain sequence. No cognate antigen has been identified for it. No per-base quality is available; no much larger clone lies one base away. The entry originates in a study of post-analysis software for immune sequencing data (dated by TCRdb to about 2015). At the level of the whole study: Disease courses on record covered relapsing-remitting, secondary progressive and progressive-relapsing multiple sclerosis, though some patients had no subtype annotation. The multiple sclerosis patient repertoires were compared with more than 9 previously published healthy control repertoires from donors aged roughly 6 to 25 years. A subset of samples was prepared in parallel using single-end sample barcoding, then pooled and co-amplified after Illumina adapter ligation.

The library relied on PCR. Sequencing was carried out with an Illumina HiSeq 2500. Unique molecular identifiers were incorporated into TCR beta cDNA libraries to reduce PCR and sequencing biases. Roughly 0.5 million cDNA molecules were obtained per 1 to 10 million input T cells, so each molecule approximated one T cell. The patient libraries were prepared and sequenced with the same protocol used for the earlier healthy control dataset. Samples belonging to the same batch were prepared together, multiplexed and sequenced on a shared HiSeq lane. In the paper's pipeline: MIGEC handled the raw barcoded reads, throwing out single-read molecular identifier groups before consensus assembly and CDR3 extraction. Clonotype tables were post-analysed with VDJtools, and diversity was normalized by down-sampling all datasets to the smallest sample size. In repertoire overlap clustering, CDR3 amino acid sequences, but not nucleotide sequences, were matched to correct batch-related cross-sample contamination. TCRdb applied fastp at Q25 and MiXCR to the public reads, then kept only in-frame beta chains. Merged by CDR3 protein, the rows form single entries marked with the most common genes and DNA. The V and J calls and clone size are TCRdb's, not the authors'. The sample table holds more than 350,000 distinct CDR3 sequences, of which approximately 38% were seen once. About 8% of the sample is held by the ten biggest clonotypes.

The CDR3 covers 15 residues, taking in both the cysteine and the phenylalanine. CDR3 DNA only is kept here, 45 bases in frame from base 1. Reading the germline V gene gives CDR1 SQVTM and CDR2 ANQGSEA. V loses 4 bases, J loses 1 base, and the germline ends lie 14 bases apart. TCR beta repertoires were profiled from peripheral blood of 13 young patients with multiple sclerosis to demonstrate the VDJtools post-analysis software. The multiple sclerosis patients were children and adolescents between roughly 6 and 16 years of age. Findings and caveats that apply to the study as a whole: Patients showed significantly higher frequencies than controls for several TRBV segments, among them TRBV5-6, TRBV5-1 and TRBV20-1. Compared with controls, multiple sclerosis patients had significantly lower normalized Chao1 diversity, a finding suggesting substantial peripheral T-cell clonal expansion. The control group was slightly older than the multiple sclerosis patient group. Direct clustering with F measure showed strong co-clustering of samples prepared in the same batch, prompting a batch-effect correction.

The receptor comes from a girl aged 2 to 9 with multiple sclerosis. Rearrangement joined TRBV29-1 to TRBJ2-1; the D gene is possibly TRBD1 or TRBD2, with 7 bases matching each. The sample was blood. The DNA is TGCAGCGTTGGGACAGGAGCGGGGTCCTACAATGAGCAGTTCTTC. Its protein product is CSVGTGAGSYNEQFF.